The 14 T cell receptor beta chains below all came from one sample that was sequenced in a study of identical twins. TCRdb itself ran the 5' RACE reads through MiXCR, one entry per CDR3 protein. The repertoire holds about 450,000 distinct CDR3 sequences, with approximately 18% as singletons. Sequenced input: naive T cells sorted from blood. The receptor source for this set is a man aged 45-60 years in good health.

The table lists this clonotype with many counts. The CDR3 sequence: CASSPNHRDSGNTIYF. As DNA, the CDR3 is TGTGCCAGCTCACCAAATCACCGGGACTCTGGAAACACCATATATTTT. V is TRBV18 and J is TRBJ1-3; no definite D call. Germline V lookup: CDR1 KGHSH, CDR2 LQKENI. This CDR3 contains 16 residues. The V end was cut by 2 bases, the J end by 0 bases, with 11 bases between.

V gene TRBV28 combines with J gene TRBJ2-4; D may be TRBD1 or TRBD2 (6 bases each). V lost 8 bases and J 2 bases, leaving 16 bases between the germline ends. The V gene's germline CDR1 is MDHEN and CDR2 SYDVKM. This CDR3 comprises 15 residues. DNA for the CDR3: TGTGCCAGCGGTGGGGGGCTTAAAACCAAAAACATTCAGTACTTC. Translation: CASGGGLKTKNIQYF. Full variable domain (missing parts from reference TRBV28 and TRBJ2-4): DVKVTQSSRYLVKRTGEKVFLECVQDMDHENMFWYRQDPGLGLRLIYFSYDVKMKEKGDIPEGYSVSREKKERFSLILESASTNQTSMYLCASGGGLKTKNIQYFGAGTRLSVL.

This chain uses TRBV10-3 with TRBJ2-1; 8 nucleotides line up with TRBD1. The CDR3 totals 16 residues. V dropped 3 bases and J dropped 6; count of bases not matched to a gene: 10. Germline V gene sequence: CDR1 ENHRY, CDR2 SYGVKD. CDR3 in amino acids: CAISDGQGGSGNEQFF. Written as DNA, the CDR3 is TGTGCCATCAGTGACGGACAGGGTGGCAGCGGCAATGAGCAGTTCTTC.

V and J are TRBV30 and TRBJ2-5, with D possibly matching TRBD1 (5 bases). The V gene lost 3 bases and the J gene lost 1 base, with 9 bases spanning the gap. Germline values: CDR1 GTSNPN, CDR2 SVGIG (reference sequence). The CDR3 consists of 13 residues. The CDR3 bases are TGTGCCTGGAGCAGGGCAGCCCAAGAGACCCAGTACTTC. Amino acids: CAWSRAAQETQYF.

This clonotype showed up many times. This sequence joins TRBV5-1 and TRBJ1-2; D call uncertain. This CDR3 has 13 residues. V lost 0 bases and J lost 8, with 11 bases in between. CDR1 and CDR2 from the germline V gene are SGHRS and YFSETQ. This CDR3 reads CASSLDRAQGYTF. The CDR3 DNA follows: TGCGCCAGCAGCTTGGACCGGGCACAAGGCTACACCTTC.

In nucleotides, the CDR3 is TGTGCCAGCAGCAACGCCGGGACAGGGTACTACGAGCAGTACTTC. Its translation: CASSNAGTGYYEQYF. This chain connects TRBV21-1 to TRBJ2-7; the table gives TRBD1 as D, unverified against the DNA. TRBV21-1 is deemed a pseudogene. This CDR3 spans 15 amino acids.

The CDR3 here is CATSRAPIRGRGYTF. CDR3 sequence (DNA): TGTGCCACCAGCAGAGCCCCCATCAGGGGCCGTGGCTACACCTTC. This chain connects TRBV15 to TRBJ1-2; D is perhaps TRBD1 (6 bases). The CDR3 sequence is 15 residues long. From germline, CDR1 is LNHNV and CDR2 YYDKDF (reference sequence). Trimming took off 1 base at V and 7 bases at J, with 16 bases between the two ends.

The V and J genes are TRBV10-3 and TRBJ2-3; 11 bases are shared with TRBD2. This CDR3 spans 15 amino acids. J was trimmed by 0 bases and V by 6 bases; bases with no gene match: 2. Per germline, CDR1 ENHRY and CDR2 SYGVKD. CDR3 sequence reads: CAISRTSGSTDTQYF. The DNA for the CDR3 is TGTGCCATCAGCAGGACTAGCGGGAGCACAGATACGCAGTATTTT.

This clonotype was observed many times. The chain couples TRBV20-1 to TRBJ2-7, with D perhaps TRBD1 or TRBD2 (5 bases each). Trimming left V 6 bases short and J 3 bases short, with 12 bases between. The germline CDR1 and CDR2 sequences are DFQATT and SNEGSKA (reference sequence). This CDR3 region has 12 residues. The CDR3 is CSASGTHYEQYF. DNA for the CDR3: TGCAGTGCCTCAGGGACCCACTACGAGCAGTACTTC.

This clonotype came up many times. V is TRBV5-1 and J is TRBJ2-7, with TRBD1 as a possible D gene (6 bases). The V end lost 0 bases, the J end lost 3 bases, and 10 bases lay between the germline ends. Looked up from germline, CDR1 is SGHRS and CDR2 is YFSETQ. This CDR3 spans 14 amino acids. CDR3 loop: CASSLGDTNYEQYF. DNA of the CDR3: TGCGCCAGCAGCTTGGGGGACACAAACTACGAGCAGTACTTC.

The chain is built from TRBV9 and TRBJ2-3; D may correspond to TRBD1 or TRBD2 (5 bases each). V lost 0 bases to trimming and J lost 4 bases, with 15 bases between them. In germline, CDR1 is SGDLS, CDR2 YYNGEE. This CDR3 is built from 16 residues. The CDR3 is CASSVDGTLIADTQYF. As DNA, the CDR3 is TGTGCCAGCAGCGTAGATGGGACCCTTATCGCAGATACGCAGTATTTT.

This clonotype was detected a few times. The genes are TRBV24-1 and TRBJ2-1; TRBD1 agrees at 9 bases. Trimming took 9 bases from V and 5 from J; bases not matched to a gene: 13. Germline V CDR1 and CDR2: KGHDR, SFDVKD. This CDR3 spans 16 amino acids. The CDR3 here is CATSPVGQGPNNEQFF. CDR3 DNA sequence: TGTGCCACCTCCCCCGTAGGACAGGGGCCTAACAATGAGCAGTTCTTC.

The sample holds many counts of this clonotype. V usage is TRBV12-3 or TRBV12-4 and J usage is TRBJ2-1; 8 positions match TRBD2. The CDR3 loop spans 15 amino acids. Trimming took 6 bases from V and 4 from J; bases not matched to a gene: 8. This chain's CDR3 is CASSPERGPYNEQFF. CDR3 nucleotides: TGTGCCAGCAGCCCAGAGCGGGGGCCGTACAATGAGCAGTTCTTC.

Only a few counts were recorded for this clonotype. This chain joins TRBV6-1 and TRBJ2-2; 7 nucleotides match TRBD1. CDR1 and CDR2 from the germline V gene are MNHNS and SASEGT. V lost 1 base to trimming and J lost 5 bases; unmatched junction nucleotides: 4. CDR3 length equals 15 residues. CDR3 nucleotide sequence: TGTGCCAGCAGTGAAGGGACAGGCCCAACCGGGGAGCTGTTTTTT. Its translation: CASSEGTGPTGELFF.